This entry is about one T cell receptor (beta chain). This sample was included in a study of blood T cell repertoires in COVID-19. The germline CDR1 and CDR2 sequences are LNHDA and SQIVND (reference sequence). V was pared by 8 bases and J by 10 bases, with 13 bases of the junction left unmatched. The CDR3 runs to 14 residues. This table comes from immunoSEQ multiplex PCR, and its TCRdb copy is limited to in-frame clones, with some not included. The sample holds approximately 140,000 clones, 84% seen once. The chain couples TRBV19 to TRBJ2-1, with 8 bases that match TRBD2. This TCR was sampled from a man in his 70s with acute or convalescent COVID-19. The sequencing input was peripheral blood. The CDR3 is CASSRGGPPGEQFF. Written as DNA, the CDR3 is TGTGCCAGTTCCCGGGGGGGCCCCCCGGGCGAGCAGTTCTTC.